The entry below gives a single TCR beta chain sequence along with its context. Its antigen remains unknown. Profiled with immunoSEQ multiplex PCR; TCRdb holds only in-frame clones, not every one. The data show hundreds of thousands of clones, roughly 91% seen once. Germline assignment: CDR1 LGHDT and CDR2 YNNKEL (reference sequence). This CDR3 has 15 residues. The ends lost 1 base at V and 5 bases at J; junction bases unmatched: 6. This specimen belongs to a study of T cell responses to AZD1222 COVID-19 vaccine. General study points: Only five or six people who got AZD1222 tested seropositive at baseline. Without day 14 samples, only post-peak T cell repertoires were studied.

The material sequenced was peripheral blood, taken on day 0 of MenACWY control vaccination. The sequence came from an adult in good health. The chain joins TRBV3-1 (or the pseudogene TRBV3-2) to TRBJ1-2, with 8 bases identical to TRBD1. CDR3 bases: TGTGCCAGCAGCCAAGTAACAGGGGGATTATATGGCTACACCTTC. As protein: CASSQVTGGLYGYTF.